One sample yielded the 23 T cell receptor beta chains listed below, sequenced in a study of radiation and T cells in renal cell carcinoma. Method: immunoSEQ multiplex PCR; TCRdb's copy keeps in-frame clones and lacks some. The table lists 95,000 to 150,000 clones, roughly 80% of them singletons. Time point meaning: baseline pretreatment blood. Treatment in this sample: 15 Gy SBRT to primary tumor, nephrectomy 4 weeks later. The specimen was blood, collected from a patient whose treatment included radiotherapy and nephrectomy. Every receptor here comes from a woman aged 55 to 70 with renal cell carcinoma.

As to this clone: At one end, the junction sequence differs from germline, possibly due to a read error. The chain joins TRBV18 to TRBJ1-2; TRBD1 matches 8 bases. Germline CDR1 and CDR2: KGHSH and LQKENI. This CDR3 has 13 residues. The chain's CDR3 is CASSPQGVGGYTF. In nucleotides, the CDR3 is TGTGCCAGCTCTCCACAGGGGGTTGGTGGCTACACCTTC.

V gene TRBV18 combines with J gene TRBJ2-1; TRBD2 aligns across 10 bases. The germline gives CDR1 KGHSH, CDR2 LQKENI. The V segment lost 2 bases and the J segment 0 bases; nucleotides outside the gene matches: 7. This CDR3 comprises 18 residues. CDR3: CASSPSKGLAFSYNEQFF. The CDR3 DNA reads as TGTGCCAGCTCACCATCTAAGGGACTAGCGTTCTCCTACAATGAGCAGTTCTTC.

The chain couples TRBV7-9 to TRBJ2-2, with D hard to call. Germline CDR1 reads SEHNR; CDR2 reads FQNEAQ (reference sequence). Trimming cost V 2 bases and J 0 bases, with 7 bases left between them. This CDR3 has 15 amino acids. For the CDR3, the DNA is TGTGCCAGCAGCTTAACTCCTGCGAACACCGGGGAGCTGTTTTTT. Amino acid sequence: CASSLTPANTGELFF. The full variable domain, its missing parts supplied by reference TRBV7-9 and TRBJ2-2, is DTGVSQNPRHKITKRGQNVTFRCDPISEHNRLYWYRQTLGQGPEFLTYFQNEAQLEKSRLLSDRFSAERPKGSFSTLEIQRTEQGDSAMYLCASSLTPANTGELFFGEGSRLTVL.

By share, this clone counts as medium-sized. The chain combines TRBV7-9 with TRBJ1-2, with D tentatively TRBD1 (6 bases). V dropped 4 bases and J dropped 8 bases, with 11 bases sitting between them. Germline values: CDR1 SEHNR, CDR2 FQNEAQ (reference sequence). The CDR3 extends over 12 amino acids. The CDR3 here is CASSSYRDGYTF. In DNA form, the CDR3 reads TGTGCCAGCAGCTCCTACAGGGACGGCTACACCTTC. Full variable domain (remainder filled in from reference TRBV7-9 and TRBJ1-2): DTGVSQNPRHKITKRGQNVTFRCDPISEHNRLYWYRQTLGQGPEFLTYFQNEAQLEKSRLLSDRFSAERPKGSFSTLEIQRTEQGDSAMYLCASSSYRDGYTFGSGTRLTVV.

The rearrangement links TRBV5-1 to TRBJ1-6; D is ambiguous. Looked up from germline, CDR1 is SGHRS and CDR2 is YFSETQ. The CDR3 totals 13 residues. The V end was cut by 2 bases, the J end by 8 bases, with 8 bases between. The CDR3: CASSFDGDSPLHF. As DNA, the CDR3 is TGCGCCAGCAGCTTTGACGGAGATTCACCCCTCCACTTT.

This chain connects TRBV28 to TRBJ1-2; D is perhaps TRBD1 (5 bases). Germline CDR1 is MDHEN and CDR2 is SYDVKM. The V and J ends lost 1 base and 7 bases respectively, with 16 bases between them. The CDR3 is made up of 15 amino acids. The CDR3 nucleotides are TGTGCCAGCAGTTTATATAGAGGGGCTATGGTTGGCTACACCTTC. Its translation: CASSLYRGAMVGYTF.

V gene TRBV5-6 combines with J gene TRBJ1-1; 8 bases are a match to TRBD1. Germline CDR1 reads SGHDT; CDR2 reads YYEEEE. This CDR3 has 15 residues. The trim removed 0 bases at V and 1 base at J, leaving 2 bases unmatched. Here the CDR3 DNA reads TGTGCCAGCAGCTTGGGGGACAGGCGGAACACTGAAGCTTTCTTT. Amino acids: CASSLGDRRNTEAFF.

The chain recombines TRBV5-1 with TRBJ2-7; TRBD2 matches 9 bases. This CDR3 has 16 amino acids. Germline V lookup: CDR1 SGHRS, CDR2 YFSETQ. Trimming removed 4 bases from V and 2 bases from J; junction bases left unmatched: 10. The CDR3 sequence: CASSGGLARETYEQYF. The CDR3 DNA sequence: TGCGCCAGCAGCGGTGGACTAGCGAGGGAAACCTACGAGCAGTACTTC. The full variable domain, completed using reference TRBV5-1 and TRBJ2-7, is KAGVTQTPRYLIKTRGQQVTLSCSPISGHRSVSWYQQTPGQGLQFLFEYFSETQRNKGNFPGRFSGRQFSNSRSEMNVSTLELGDSALYLCASSGGLARETYEQYFGPGTRLTVT.

V is TRBV5-1 and J is TRBJ2-1; 12 positions agree with TRBD1. Germline V gene data show CDR1 as SGHRS and CDR2 as YFSETQ. V shed 4 bases, J shed 8 bases, and the junction held 13 bases outside the gene matches. This CDR3 is 17 amino acids long. The CDR3 protein is CASSIGTGGQKTHEQFF. CDR3 nucleotide sequence: TGCGCCAGCAGCATAGGGACAGGGGGCCAAAAGACCCATGAGCAGTTCTTC.

This chain joins TRBV19 and TRBJ2-7, with 7 nucleotides matching TRBD2. Germline CDR1 LNHDA, CDR2 SQIVND (reference sequence). V lost 3 bases to trimming and J lost 6 bases; unmatched junction nucleotides: 2. This CDR3 is 12 amino acids long. The CDR3 DNA follows: TGTGCCAGTAGTATGGGAGGGGCCGAGCAGTACTTC. This gives the protein CASSMGGAEQYF. Full variable domain (rest looked up from reference TRBV19 and TRBJ2-7): DGGITQSPKYLFRKEGQNVTLSCEQNLNHDAMYWYRQDPGQGLRLIYYSQIVNDFQKGDIAEGYSVSREKKESFPLTVTSAQKNPTAFYLCASSMGGAEQYFGPGTRLTVT.

The chain recombines TRBV18 with TRBJ1-2; D is undetermined. Germline loops: CDR1 KGHSH, CDR2 LQKENI. Trimming removed 3 bases from V and 8 bases from J, with 13 bases in between. The CDR3 runs 13 residues. CDR3 residues: CASSPVESRGYTF. CDR3 nucleotide sequence: TGTGCCAGCTCACCTGTAGAGTCGAGGGGCTACACCTTC.

The CDR3 DNA reads as TGTGCCAGCTCACCCCCGGGACAGGGGAGTTACAATGAGCAGTTCTTC. It yields the protein CASSPPGQGSYNEQFF. This chain joins TRBV18 and TRBJ2-1; TRBD1 matches at 10 bases. V was clipped by 3 bases and J by 4 bases; unmatched bases: 6. Germline CDR1 and CDR2: KGHSH and LQKENI. CDR3 length: 16 residues.

Concerning this clone: Sequence at one end of the junction differs from germline and may be a read error. The V gene is TRBV28, the J gene TRBJ2-3; the D gene could be TRBD1 or TRBD2 (5 bases each). Germline values: CDR1 MDHEN, CDR2 SYDVKM. The CDR3 contains 16 residues. CDR3 sequence: CTSSRSSLGTTDTQYF. CDR3 nucleotides: TGTACCAGCAGCCGATCTTCCTTAGGGACGACAGATACGCAGTATTTT.

This sequence joins TRBV7-2 and TRBJ1-2; D gene unclear. This CDR3 has 13 amino acids. Germline V gene data show CDR1 as SGHTA and CDR2 as FQGNSA. V was cut by 5 bases and J by 2 bases, with 9 bases left in between. The CDR3 loop reads CASSPTKNYGYTF. The CDR3 nucleotides are TGTGCCAGCAGCCCAACAAAGAACTATGGCTACACCTTC.

V usage is TRBV19 and J usage is TRBJ1-4; D gene ambiguous. With 4 bases removed from V and 6 bases from J, the gap between germline ends came to 12 bases. Germline CDR1 and CDR2: LNHDA and SQIVND (reference sequence). The CDR3 consists of 14 residues. The CDR3 DNA reads as TGTGCCAGTAGTACCGGGTCCTGGGATGAAAAACTGTTTTTT. As protein: CASSTGSWDEKLFF. The variable domain in full, with the rest retrieved from reference TRBV19 and TRBJ1-4, is DGGITQSPKYLFRKEGQNVTLSCEQNLNHDAMYWYRQDPGQGLRLIYYSQIVNDFQKGDIAEGYSVSREKKESFPLTVTSAQKNPTAFYLCASSTGSWDEKLFFGSGTQLSVL.

The CDR3 bases are TGTGCCAGCAGCGGAGCGGGGACAACGTACAATGAGCAGTTCTTC. Residues: CASSGAGTTYNEQFF. The chain employs TRBV9 and TRBJ2-1; a weak D match, TRBD2 (7 bases). The CDR3 covers 15 residues. V was pared by 3 bases and J by 4 bases, with 14 bases between. Per the germline V gene, CDR1 is SGDLS and CDR2 is YYNGEE.

This clone was detected only a few times. At one end, the junction sequence differs from germline, possibly due to a read error. This chain joins TRBV4-2 and TRBJ2-1; 9 bases are shared with TRBD1. In germline, CDR1 is LGHNA, CDR2 YNFKEQ. The CDR3 runs 16 residues. In nucleotides, the CDR3 is TGTGCCAGCGGCCAGGAGACAGGGGGCTCCTACAATGAGCAGTTCTTC. Translating gives CASGQETGGSYNEQFF.

Concerning this clone itself: Germline is not matched at one junction end, which may reflect a read error. This sequence joins TRBV2 and TRBJ1-4, with no clear D. From germline, CDR1 is SNHLY and CDR2 FYNNEI. The CDR3 totals 14 residues. The CDR3 coding sequence is TGTGCCAGCAGGGAAGCCGCACCTTATGAAAAACTGTTTTTT. Protein product: CASREAAPYEKLFF.

The rearrangement uses TRBV6-1 and TRBJ2-6; no clear D. Germline values: CDR1 MNHNS, CDR2 SASEGT. The CDR3 runs to 17 residues. Trimming shortened V by 2 bases and J by 0 bases, and 11 bases separated the two germline ends. In DNA, the CDR3 is TGTGCCAGCAGTGAATCACTCACGAGCTCTGGGGCCAACGTCCTGACTTTC. Protein sequence: CASSESLTSSGANVLTF.

The chain has TRBV19 and TRBJ2-3, with TRBD1 matching 7 bases. The trim removed 7 bases at V and 8 bases at J, leaving 6 bases unmatched. CDR3 length: 12 residues. Germline V gene data show CDR1 as LNHDA and CDR2 as SQIVND (reference sequence). For the CDR3, the DNA is TGTGCCAGTACCGGGACAGTCGGTACGCAGTATTTT. As protein: CASTGTVGTQYF. Looking up the rest from reference TRBV19 and TRBJ2-3 gives the full variable domain: DGGITQSPKYLFRKEGQNVTLSCEQNLNHDAMYWYRQDPGQGLRLIYYSQIVNDFQKGDIAEGYSVSREKKESFPLTVTSAQKNPTAFYLCASTGTVGTQYFGPGTRLTVL.

Turning to this clone: The junction and the germline gene differ at one end; a read error may be behind it. This chain links TRBV2 with TRBJ2-2, with D unresolved. Germline values: CDR1 SNHLY, CDR2 FYNNEI. This CDR3 contains 14 residues. CDR3 residues: CATSETINTGELFF. Here the CDR3 DNA reads TGTGCCACCAGTGAAACAATAAACACCGGGGAGCTGTTTTTT.

J is TRBJ1-3 and V is TRBV9, with D tentatively TRBD1 (6 bases). CDR1 is SGDLS, CDR2 YYNGEE, per germline. This CDR3 has 17 amino acids. Trimming removed 3 bases from V and 0 bases from J, with 16 bases in between. Here the CDR3 DNA reads TGTGCCAGCAGCGACAGCACAGGGCCGAGCTCTGGAAACACCATATATTTT. The encoded protein is CASSDSTGPSSGNTIYF.

The V call is TRBV5-5, the J call TRBJ1-2; the D gene is possibly TRBD1 (5 bases). Per germline, CDR1 SGHKS and CDR2 YYEKEE (reference sequence). Trimming stripped 2 bases from V and 4 bases from J, with 12 bases between. The CDR3 length is 14 residues. The CDR3 loop is CASSLQVNRYGYTF. The CDR3 DNA reads as TGTGCCAGCAGCTTACAGGTGAACCGCTATGGCTACACCTTC. Drawing the rest from reference TRBV5-5 and TRBJ1-2, the complete variable domain is DAGVTQSPTHLIKTRGQQVTLRCSPISGHKSVSWYQQVLGQGPQFIFQYYEKEERGRGNFPDRFSARQFPNYSSELNVNALLLGDSALYLCASSLQVNRYGYTFGSGTRLTVV.